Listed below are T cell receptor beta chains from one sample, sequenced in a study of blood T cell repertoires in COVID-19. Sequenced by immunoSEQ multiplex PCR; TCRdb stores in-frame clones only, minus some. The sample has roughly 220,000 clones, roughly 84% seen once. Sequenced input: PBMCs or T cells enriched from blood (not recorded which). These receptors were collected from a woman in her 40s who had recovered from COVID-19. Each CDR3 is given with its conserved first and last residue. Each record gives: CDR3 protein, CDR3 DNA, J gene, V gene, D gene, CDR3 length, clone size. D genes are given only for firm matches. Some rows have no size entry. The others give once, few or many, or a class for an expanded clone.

CDR3aa: CASSLTGEKTGELFF
CDR3nt: TGCGCCAGCAGCCTAACAGGGGAGAAAACCGGGGAGCTGTTTTTT
j_gene: TRBJ2-2
v_gene: TRBV5-1
d_gene: TRBD1
len: 15
abundance: -

CDR3aa: CAIGRQGGQPQHF
CDR3nt: TGTGCCATCGGCCGACAGGGAGGTCAGCCCCAGCATTTT
j_gene: TRBJ1-5
v_gene: TRBV10-3
d_gene: TRBD1
len: 13
abundance: -

CDR3aa: CASSLSPTGTEAFF
CDR3nt: TGTGCCAGCAGTTTATCTCCTACAGGTACTGAAGCTTTCTTT
j_gene: TRBJ1-1
v_gene: TRBV27
d_gene: -
len: 14
abundance: -

CDR3aa: CSERNNPRRGYTF
CDR3nt: TGCAGCGAGAGGAACAATCCCCGTCGGGGCTACACCTTC
j_gene: TRBJ1-2
v_gene: TRBV29-1
d_gene: -
len: 13
abundance: once

CDR3aa: CASSQGLGQGGHEQYF
CDR3nt: TGTGCCAGCAGCCAAGGGTTAGGACAGGGAGGGCACGAGCAGTACTTC
j_gene: TRBJ2-7
v_gene: TRBV14
d_gene: -
len: 16
abundance: -

CDR3aa: CASSFGGTAGETQYF
CDR3nt: TGTGCCAGCAGCTTTGGGGGGACGGCCGGCGAGACCCAGTACTTC
j_gene: TRBJ2-5
v_gene: TRBV11-2
d_gene: -
len: 15
abundance: few

CDR3aa: CATSDQGRPEETQYF
CDR3nt: TGTGCCACCAGTGATCAGGGCCGCCCCGAAGAGACCCAGTACTTC
j_gene: TRBJ2-5
v_gene: TRBV24-1
d_gene: -
len: 15
abundance: -

CDR3aa: CASSASRDRTEAFF
CDR3nt: TGTGCCAGCAGCGCCTCTCGGGACAGAACTGAAGCTTTCTTT
j_gene: TRBJ1-1
v_gene: TRBV11-2
d_gene: TRBD1
len: 14
abundance: once

CDR3aa: CAWSVDRGLTEAFF
CDR3nt: TGTGCCTGGAGTGTCGACAGGGGGCTCACTGAAGCTTTCTTT
j_gene: TRBJ1-1
v_gene: TRBV30
d_gene: TRBD1
len: 14
abundance: few

CDR3aa: CASSAGQGVGYTF
CDR3nt: TGTGCCAGTAGTGCGGGACAGGGGGTTGGCTACACCTTC
j_gene: TRBJ1-2
v_gene: TRBV19
d_gene: TRBD1
len: 13
abundance: -

CDR3aa: CASSLLTGSYGYTF
CDR3nt: TGCGCCAGCAGCCTACTGACAGGGTCCTATGGCTACACCTTC
j_gene: TRBJ1-2
v_gene: TRBV5-1
d_gene: TRBD1
len: 14
abundance: -

CDR3aa: CASSIGVLAGKAFF
CDR3nt: TGTGCCAGCAGCATTGGAGTATTAGCGGGGAAAGCTTTCTTT
j_gene: TRBJ1-1
v_gene: TRBV5-8
d_gene: -
len: 14
abundance: -

CDR3aa: CAWTGPANYGYTF
CDR3nt: TGTGCCTGGACAGGCCCAGCTAACTATGGCTACACCTTC
j_gene: TRBJ1-2
v_gene: TRBV30
d_gene: -
len: 13
abundance: -

CDR3aa: CASSYGTSARTDTQYF
CDR3nt: TGTGCCAGCAGTTACGGGACTAGCGCACGCACAGATACGCAGTATTTT
j_gene: TRBJ2-3
v_gene: TRBV2
d_gene: TRBD2
len: 16
abundance: -

CDR3aa: CASSLNPRAYEQYF
CDR3nt: TGTGCCAGCAGTTTGAACCCGCGGGCCTACGAGCAGTACTTC
j_gene: TRBJ2-7
v_gene: TRBV27
d_gene: -
len: 14
abundance: -

CDR3aa: CASSGGLAGTSTDTQYF
CDR3nt: TGTGCCAGCAGCGGGGGACTAGCGGGAACTAGCACAGATACGCAGTATTTT
j_gene: TRBJ2-3
v_gene: TRBV9
d_gene: TRBD2
len: 17
abundance: -

CDR3aa: CASSQETSGGLGEQYF
CDR3nt: TGTGCCAGCAGCCAAGAGACCAGCGGGGGGCTGGGGGAGCAGTACTTC
j_gene: TRBJ2-7
v_gene: TRBV4-2
d_gene: TRBD2
len: 16
abundance: -

CDR3aa: CAWGAGGEGDEQFF
CDR3nt: TGTGCCTGGGGGGCCGGGGGAGAGGGCGATGAGCAGTTCTTC
j_gene: TRBJ2-1
v_gene: TRBV30
d_gene: -
len: 14
abundance: -

CDR3aa: CASRTFQETQYF
CDR3nt: TGTGCCAGCAGAACATTCCAAGAGACCCAGTACTTC
j_gene: TRBJ2-5
v_gene: TRBV2
d_gene: -
len: 12
abundance: -

CDR3aa: CASSPLARNEQFF
CDR3nt: TGTGCCAGCTCTCCTTTAGCGAGAAATGAGCAGTTCTTC
j_gene: TRBJ2-1
v_gene: TRBV18
d_gene: -
len: 13
abundance: -

CDR3aa: CSVGHRDTQYF
CDR3nt: TGCAGCGTCGGGCACAGGGATACGCAGTATTTT
j_gene: TRBJ2-3
v_gene: TRBV29-1
d_gene: -
len: 11
abundance: -

CDR3aa: CASSAEDRLSSGANVLTF
CDR3nt: TGTGCCAGCAGTGCGGAAGACAGGCTGAGCTCTGGGGCCAACGTCCTGACTTTC
j_gene: TRBJ2-6
v_gene: TRBV2
d_gene: -
len: 18
abundance: few

CDR3aa: CASSPGWTGWTEAFF
CDR3nt: TGTGCCAGCAGCCCGGGGTGGACAGGGTGGACTGAAGCTTTCTTT
j_gene: TRBJ1-1
v_gene: TRBV5-4
d_gene: TRBD1
len: 15
abundance: -

CDR3aa: CASRAGSGANVLTF
CDR3nt: TGTGCCAGCCGTGCGGGCTCTGGGGCCAACGTCCTGACTTTC
j_gene: TRBJ2-6
v_gene: TRBV27
d_gene: -
len: 14
abundance: -